This T cell receptor (beta chain) was recovered during a study of blood T cell repertoires in COVID-19. As for the study in general: Acute-phase and convalescent COVID-19 samples originated in the United States, Italy and Spain. PBMCs, B-cell-depleted T cells, or T cells were the source of the cDNA or gDNA that made up the material.

Germline lookup yields CDR1 SGHDT and CDR2 YYEEEE. This CDR3 has 16 amino acids. The V and J ends lost 4 bases and 1 base respectively, with 14 bases between them. In the original processing: Amplifying reference gene primers gave estimates of nucleated cell counts. The assay was immunoSEQ multiplex PCR, and TCRdb's table has in-frame clones only and misses some. V, J and clone size were drawn from that table, and D and trimming were deduced from the DNA. The sample comprises approximately 30,000 clones, over 90% of which are singletons, and under 6.5% rests with the top ten. The TCR comes from a human donor in a cohort sampled during active COVID-19. V gene TRBV5-6 combines with J gene TRBJ2-2; tentative D call: TRBD2 (6 bases). Sequencing was performed on peripheral blood. The CDR3 DNA sequence: TGTGCCAGCAGCCCCATTGGGGGGTTGAACACCGGGGAGCTGTTTTTT. Amino acids: CASSPIGGLNTGELFF.